The 26 T cell receptor beta chains listed next were all sequenced from one sample in a study of cytomegalovirus exposure and HLA in healthy donors. Primers for the PCR totalled 60 Vbeta and 13 Jbeta. Using immunoSEQ multiplex PCR, the repertoire was profiled, and TCRdb retains in-frame clones only, with some absent. The sample includes fewer than 250,000 clones, 65% to 90% of them seen just once. Sequencing was done on a sample of PBMCs. The receptors were gathered from a girl between 10 and 17 years old in good health and CMV-seronegative.

The CDR3 sequence: CASSPPAGTQYF. The DNA for the CDR3 is TGTGCCAGCAGCCCTCCCGCGGGGACCCAGTACTTC. The chain recombines TRBV28 with TRBJ2-5; D possibly corresponds to TRBD2 (5 bases). V shed 6 bases and J shed 7 bases, with 12 bases lying between them. CDR1 is MDHEN, CDR2 SYDVKM, per germline. The CDR3 runs to 12 residues.

This chain connects TRBV18 to TRBJ2-1; D is ambiguous. This CDR3 is built from 12 residues. V was pared by 5 bases and J by 4 bases, with 6 bases between. The germline CDR1 and CDR2 sequences are KGHSH and LQKENI. The CDR3 bases are TGTGCCAGCTCATCCCAATACAATGAGCAGTTCTTC. This gives the protein CASSSQYNEQFF.

The chain carries TRBV27 and TRBJ2-6; D is uncertain. Germline values: CDR1 MNHEY, CDR2 SMNVEV (reference sequence). This CDR3 has 14 amino acids. Between the trimmed V and J ends, which lost 5 bases and 0 bases, there was a span of 5 bases. CDR3 residues: CASSPGSGANVLTF. The CDR3 nucleotides read TGTGCCAGCAGTCCAGGCTCTGGGGCCAACGTCCTGACTTTC. The variable domain in full, completed from reference TRBV27 and TRBJ2-6, reads EAQVTQNPRYLITVTGKKLTVTCSQNMNHEYMSWYRQDPGLGLRQIYYSMNVEVTDKGDVPEGYKVSRKEKRNFPLILESPSPNQTSLYFCASSPGSGANVLTFGAGSRLTVL.

This chain connects TRBV7-3 to TRBJ1-2, with TRBD1 matching 8 bases. With 3 bases clipped from V and 2 bases from J, the junction kept 8 bases outside the gene matches. The CDR3 covers 16 residues. CDR1 and CDR2 from the germline V gene are SGHTA and FQGTGA. The CDR3 loop is CASSFISGTGNYGYTF. CDR3 nucleotides: TGTGCCAGCAGCTTTATATCTGGGACAGGAAACTATGGCTACACCTTC. The whole variable domain, remainder taken from reference TRBV7-3 and TRBJ1-2, is GAGVSQTPSNKVTEKGKYVELRCDPISGHTALYWYRQSLGQGPEFLIYFQGTGAADDSGLPNDRFFAVRPEGSVSTLKIQRTERGDSAVYLCASSFISGTGNYGYTFGSGTRLTVV.

The gene calls are TRBV28 and TRBJ2-1; 10 bases match TRBD1. With V trimmed by 5 bases and J by 7 bases, 8 bases remained unmatched. Germline CDR1 MDHEN, CDR2 SYDVKM. The CDR3 loop spans 15 amino acids. CDR3 loop: CASSGQGVRGNEQFF. The CDR3 DNA sequence: TGTGCCAGCAGTGGACAGGGGGTGCGGGGGAATGAGCAGTTCTTC.

This rearrangement joins TRBV27 to TRBJ2-1; TRBD2 aligns across 11 bases. CDR3 size: 17 residues. The V gene's germline CDR1 is MNHEY and CDR2 SMNVEV (reference sequence). V gave up 4 bases and J gave up 2 bases; unmatched junction bases: 7. The CDR3 spells CASSSTLSGGAYNEQFF. CDR3 DNA: TGTGCCAGCAGTTCGACGCTTAGCGGGGGGGCCTACAATGAGCAGTTCTTC.

Here the CDR3 reads CASASSPKGYTF. The CDR3 DNA follows: TGTGCCAGCGCCAGTTCGCCGAAGGGCTACACCTTC. The chain employs TRBV28 and TRBJ1-2; the D is unclear. CDR1 MDHEN and CDR2 SYDVKM come from the germline V gene. The CDR3 contains 12 residues. The V gene lost 8 bases and the J gene lost 8 bases, with 15 bases spanning the gap.

The chain links TRBV15 to TRBJ1-3, with TRBD1 matching 8 bases. The V and J ends lost 5 bases and 0 bases, in that order; junction bases with no gene match: 3. Germline CDR1 reads LNHNV; CDR2 reads YYDKDF (reference sequence). The CDR3 totals 15 residues. DNA of the CDR3: TGTGCCACCAGCGACAGGGGAATCTCTGGAAACACCATATATTTT. Translation gives CATSDRGISGNTIYF.

The rearrangement joins TRBV29-1 to TRBJ1-2; 11 bases line up with TRBD1. The trim removed 3 bases at V and 6 bases at J, leaving 9 bases unmatched. The germline gives CDR1 SQVTM, CDR2 ANQGSEA. The CDR3 has 15 residues. The CDR3 sequence: CSVDKDRGQSNGYTF. Written as DNA, the CDR3 is TGCAGCGTTGATAAGGACAGGGGGCAAAGTAATGGCTACACCTTC.

This clone turned up a few times. The V gene is TRBV28, the J gene TRBJ1-5; D is unclear. Trimming pared 6 bases from V and 3 bases from J, leaving 15 bases between. The CDR3 contains 15 residues. CDR1 MDHEN and CDR2 SYDVKM come from the germline V gene. The CDR3 coding sequence is TGTGCCAGCAGAACAAAAGGGAGTCCCAATCAGCCCCAGCATTTT. It translates to CASRTKGSPNQPQHF.

This chain joins TRBV7-8 and TRBJ2-3; TRBD1 aligns across 9 bases. CDR3 length: 15 amino acids. Germline V CDR1 and CDR2: SGHVS, FQNEAQ. J lost 1 base, V lost 5 bases, and 4 bases had no gene match. The CDR3 nucleotides read TGTGCCAGCAGCCGACAGGGGGGACGCACAGATACGCAGTATTTT. Encoded protein: CASSRQGGRTDTQYF.

V is TRBV28 and J is TRBJ1-1; D may be TRBD1 (6 bases). Germline V gene data show CDR1 as MDHEN and CDR2 as SYDVKM. Between the trimmed V and J ends, which lost 5 bases and 9 bases, there was a span of 16 bases. This CDR3 comprises 13 residues. CDR3 nucleotide sequence: TGTGCCAGCAGTCGATCCGATACAGGGAAAGCTTTCTTT. This translates into CASSRSDTGKAFF.

The rearrangement links TRBV28 to TRBJ1-4; TRBD1 might be the D (6 bases). The ends were cut back, 6 bases at V and 3 bases at J, with 17 bases in the middle. Germline V gene sequence: CDR1 MDHEN, CDR2 SYDVKM. The CDR3 spans 16 residues. DNA of the CDR3: TGTGCCAGCAGCACAACCTCGAGGGGGTCTAATGAAAAACTGTTTTTT. This sequence encodes CASSTTSRGSNEKLFF.

The chain recombines TRBV7-9 with TRBJ1-2, with D maybe TRBD1 (5 bases). Trimming removed 6 bases from V and 2 bases from J, with 10 bases in between. From germline, CDR1 is SEHNR and CDR2 FQNEAQ (reference sequence). The CDR3 runs to 13 residues. CDR3 nucleotide sequence: TGTGCCAGCAGGGGGCGTGGAAACTATGGCTACACCTTC. Translated: CASRGRGNYGYTF.

This chain connects TRBV13 to TRBJ2-7; the D gene is possibly TRBD1 (5 bases). The CDR3 is 12 amino acids. V was clipped by 5 bases and J by 1 base, with 6 bases between them. Looked up from germline, CDR1 is PRHDT and CDR2 is FYEKMQ (reference sequence). The CDR3 spells CASSQGSYEQYF. The CDR3 DNA reads as TGTGCCAGCAGCCAGGGTTCCTACGAGCAGTACTTC.

The V gene is TRBV6-4, the J gene TRBJ1-6, with 10 bases fitting TRBD1. The CDR3 is made up of 15 amino acids. V shed 6 bases, J shed 7 bases, and the junction held 6 bases outside the gene matches. In germline, CDR1 is MRHNA, CDR2 SNTAGT. CDR3 bases: TGTGCCAGCAGCGCCGGACAGGGGGACAATTCACCCCTCCACTTT. This codes for CASSAGQGDNSPLHF.

This rearrangement joins TRBV27 to TRBJ2-3; TRBD1 agrees at 7 bases. The germline V gene encodes CDR1 MNHEY and CDR2 SMNVEV (reference sequence). This CDR3 spans 14 amino acids. Trimming removed 7 bases from V and 2 bases from J; junction bases left unmatched: 6. CDR3 nucleotides: TGTGCCAGCACTTGGACAGGTCTCACAGATACGCAGTATTTT. This translates into CASTWTGLTDTQYF.

This chain uses TRBV7-2 with TRBJ1-5, with a possible D match to TRBD1 (6 bases). The germline gives CDR1 SGHTA, CDR2 FQGNSA. Trimming cost V 3 bases and J 11 bases, with 11 bases left between them. The CDR3 totals 12 residues. CDR3 residues: CASSFLQGAQHF. The DNA of the CDR3 is TGTGCCAGCAGCTTCTTACAGGGAGCCCAGCATTTT.

This clone has more than one count but fewer than ten. The chain employs TRBV6-5 and TRBJ1-5; D unresolved. CDR3 length: 13 residues. Germline lookup yields CDR1 MNHEY and CDR2 SVGAGI. Trimming pared 6 bases from V and 1 base from J, leaving 7 bases between. CDR3 in amino acids: CASSTLSNQPQHF. CDR3 in DNA: TGTGCCAGCAGCACCCTAAGCAATCAGCCCCAGCATTTT.

This chain uses TRBV7-2 with TRBJ2-7; D remains unclear. V dropped 1 base and J dropped 2 bases, with 9 bases sitting between them. The CDR3 runs 14 residues. Germline CDR1 and CDR2: SGHTA and FQGNSA. The DNA of the CDR3 is TGTGCCAGCAGCTTAGACTTCAGGCCCTACGAGCAGTACTTC. Its translation: CASSLDFRPYEQYF.

V and J are TRBV6-6 and TRBJ1-6, with D possibly being TRBD1 (6 bases). The CDR3 totals 16 residues. Germline lookup yields CDR1 MNHNY and CDR2 SVGAGI (reference sequence). Trimming pared 4 bases from V and 7 bases from J, leaving 17 bases between. The CDR3, as DNA: TGTGCCAGCAGTTCCACCGCCGGGACACAAAATTCACCCCTCCACTTT. Translation gives CASSSTAGTQNSPLHF.

The chain joins TRBV19 to TRBJ1-6; D remains unclear. V lost 2 bases, J lost 6 bases, and 11 bases lay in between. CDR3 length equals 15 residues. In germline, CDR1 is LNHDA, CDR2 SQIVND (reference sequence). CDR3 loop: CASSIKGRGNSPLHF. The CDR3 bases are TGTGCCAGTAGTATAAAGGGTCGGGGTAATTCACCCCTCCACTTT.

The chain has TRBV29-1 and TRBJ1-4; possibly TRBD1 for D (6 bases). V lost 5 bases, J lost 8 bases, and 12 bases lay in between. The length of the CDR3 is 12 residues. The germline gives CDR1 SQVTM, CDR2 ANQGSEA. Here the CDR3 DNA reads TGCAGCGTTTTGGACGGGACAGAAAAACTGTTTTTT. It specifies CSVLDGTEKLFF.

This chain uses TRBV27 with TRBJ2-7; D is perhaps TRBD1 (6 bases). Between the trimmed V and J ends, which lost 1 base and 2 bases, there was a span of 12 bases. CDR1 MNHEY and CDR2 SMNVEV come from the germline V gene (reference sequence). This CDR3 has 15 residues. The CDR3 region is CASSLFLDRAYEQYF. Here the CDR3 DNA reads TGTGCCAGCAGTTTATTTTTGGACAGAGCCTACGAGCAGTACTTC.

V gene TRBV6-5 combines with J gene TRBJ2-5; D not resolved. The end of the DNA is better explained by TRBJ2-7, so the J call may be wrong. This CDR3 region has 10 residues. The germline V gene has CDR1 MNHEY and CDR2 SVGAGI. The CDR3: CASSYPEQYF. CDR3 in DNA: TGTGCCAGCAGTTACCCCGAGCAGTACTTC.

The rearrangement links TRBV7-2 to TRBJ2-1; 11 nucleotides align to TRBD2. Germline V lookup: CDR1 SGHTA, CDR2 FQGNSA. The CDR3 extends over 16 amino acids. Germline trimming cut 7 bases from V and 2 bases from J; bases unmatched to any gene: 7. The CDR3 coding sequence is TGTGCCAGCAACCCCCTGGGACTAGCGGCCTACAATGAGCAGTTCTTC. Translation: CASNPLGLAAYNEQFF. Filled out from reference TRBV7-2 and TRBJ2-1, the complete variable domain reads GAGVSQSPSNKVTEKGKDVELRCDPISGHTALYWYRQSLGQGLEFLIYFQGNSAPDKSGLPSDRFSAERTGGSVSTLTIQRTQQEDSAVYLCASNPLGLAAYNEQFFGPGTRLTVL.